This T cell receptor (beta chain) was profiled in a study of molecular identifiers for immune sequencing clone quantification. The authors gated naive CD8 T cells as CD8+CD4-CCR7+CD45RA+ for sorting. Study-wide findings and caveats: Amid 750,000 to 1,000,000 naive cells, spiked Jurkat TCR RNA from one cell was reportedly still detectable.

This clonotype was counted at least ten times. Its matching antigen is unknown. Germline V gene sequence: CDR1 SGHTA, CDR2 FQGNSA. The CDR3 consists of 16 residues. V lost 4 bases to trimming and J lost 3 bases; unmatched junction nucleotides: 2. MiXCR, applied by TCRdb to the PCR reads, yields one record per CDR3 protein. The data contain about 640,000 distinct CDR3 sequences, 20% of them singletons. This TCR derives from a human donor in good health. Some libraries in this study had Jurkat cell RNA spiked in. Sequenced material: naive CD8+ T cells from blood, with Jurkat cell RNA spiked in. Stated subset: FACS-sorted CD8+CD4-CCR7+CD45RA+ naive T cells. The chain recombines TRBV7-2 with TRBJ2-1, with 14 bases matching TRBD2. CDR3 sequence (DNA): TGTGCCAGCAGCTGGGGACTAGCGGGAGTCTACAATGAGCAGTTCTTC. This gives the protein CASSWGLAGVYNEQFF. Together with reference TRBV7-2 and TRBJ2-1, the CDR3 gives the full variable domain: GAGVSQSPSNKVTEKGKDVELRCDPISGHTALYWYRQSLGQGLEFLIYFQGNSAPDKSGLPSDRFSAERTGGSVSTLTIQRTQQEDSAVYLCASSWGLAGVYNEQFFGPGTRLTVL.